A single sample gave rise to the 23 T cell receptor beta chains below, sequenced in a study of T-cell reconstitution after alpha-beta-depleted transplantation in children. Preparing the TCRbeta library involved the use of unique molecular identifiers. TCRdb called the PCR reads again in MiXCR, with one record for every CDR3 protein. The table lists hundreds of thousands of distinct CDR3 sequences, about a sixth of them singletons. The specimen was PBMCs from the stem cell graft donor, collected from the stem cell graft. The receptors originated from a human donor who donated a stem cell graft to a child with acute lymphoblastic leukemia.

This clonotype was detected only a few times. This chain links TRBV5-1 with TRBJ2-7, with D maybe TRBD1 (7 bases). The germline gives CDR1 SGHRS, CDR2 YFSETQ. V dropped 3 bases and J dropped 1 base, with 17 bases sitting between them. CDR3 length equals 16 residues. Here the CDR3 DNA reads TGCGCCAGCAGCTCTAAACCCAGGGGGGCATCCTACGAGCAGTACTTC. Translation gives CASSSKPRGASYEQYF.

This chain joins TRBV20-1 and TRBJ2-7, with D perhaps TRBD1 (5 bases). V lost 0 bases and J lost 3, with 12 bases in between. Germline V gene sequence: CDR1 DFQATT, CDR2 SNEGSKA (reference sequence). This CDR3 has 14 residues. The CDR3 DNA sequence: TGCAGTGCTAGAGATGTCCAGGGTGGCTACGAGCAGTACTTC. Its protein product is CSARDVQGGYEQYF.

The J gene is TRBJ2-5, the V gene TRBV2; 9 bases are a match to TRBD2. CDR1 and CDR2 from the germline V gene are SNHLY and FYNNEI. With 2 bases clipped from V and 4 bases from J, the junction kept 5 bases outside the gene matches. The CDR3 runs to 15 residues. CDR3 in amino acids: CASSEWAGGRETQYF. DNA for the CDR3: TGTGCCAGCAGTGAATGGGCGGGAGGGCGAGAGACCCAGTACTTC.

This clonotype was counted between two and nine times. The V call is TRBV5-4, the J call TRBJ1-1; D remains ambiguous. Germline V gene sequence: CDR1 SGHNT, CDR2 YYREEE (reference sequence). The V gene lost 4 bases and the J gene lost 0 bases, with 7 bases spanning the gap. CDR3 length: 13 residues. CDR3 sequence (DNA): TGTGCCAGCAGCGGTCGGATGAACACTGAAGCTTTCTTT. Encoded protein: CASSGRMNTEAFF.

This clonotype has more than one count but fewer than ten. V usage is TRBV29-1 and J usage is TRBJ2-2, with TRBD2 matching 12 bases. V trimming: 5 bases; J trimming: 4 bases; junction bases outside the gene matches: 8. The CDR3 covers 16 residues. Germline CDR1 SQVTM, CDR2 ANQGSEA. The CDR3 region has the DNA TGCAGCGTTTTGCCTAGCGGGAGGGAGGGCACCGGGGAGCTGTTTTTT. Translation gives CSVLPSGREGTGELFF.

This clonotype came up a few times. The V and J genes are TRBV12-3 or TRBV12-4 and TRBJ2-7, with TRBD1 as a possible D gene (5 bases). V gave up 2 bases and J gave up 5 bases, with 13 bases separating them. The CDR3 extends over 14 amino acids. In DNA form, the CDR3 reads TGTGCCAGCAGTTTATATAGGGGATCGGACGAGCAGTACTTC. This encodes CASSLYRGSDEQYF.

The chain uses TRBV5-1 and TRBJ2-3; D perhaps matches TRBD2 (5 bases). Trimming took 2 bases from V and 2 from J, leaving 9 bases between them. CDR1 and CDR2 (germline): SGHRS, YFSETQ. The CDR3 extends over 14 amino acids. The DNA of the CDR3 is TGCGCCAGCAGCTTCGACGGGATCACAGATACGCAGTATTTT. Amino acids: CASSFDGITDTQYF.

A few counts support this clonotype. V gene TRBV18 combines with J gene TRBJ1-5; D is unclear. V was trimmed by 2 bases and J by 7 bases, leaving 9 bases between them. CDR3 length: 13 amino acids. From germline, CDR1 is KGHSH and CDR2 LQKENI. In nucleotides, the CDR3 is TGTGCCAGCTCACCATACGAGAGCCAGCCCCAGCATTTT. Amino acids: CASSPYESQPQHF.

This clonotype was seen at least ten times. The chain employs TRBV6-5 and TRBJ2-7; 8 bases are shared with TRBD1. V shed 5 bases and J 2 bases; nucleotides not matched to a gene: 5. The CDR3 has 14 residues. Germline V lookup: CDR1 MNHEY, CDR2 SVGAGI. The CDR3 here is CASSTTGGTYEQYF. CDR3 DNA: TGTGCCAGCAGTACCACAGGGGGGACCTACGAGCAGTACTTC.

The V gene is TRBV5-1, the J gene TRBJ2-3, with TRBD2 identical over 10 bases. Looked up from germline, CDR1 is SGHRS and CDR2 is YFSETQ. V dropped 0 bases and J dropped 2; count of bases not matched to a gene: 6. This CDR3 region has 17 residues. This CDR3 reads CASSLDGLADLTDTQYF. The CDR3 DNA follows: TGCGCCAGCAGCTTGGATGGACTAGCGGACCTCACAGATACGCAGTATTTT. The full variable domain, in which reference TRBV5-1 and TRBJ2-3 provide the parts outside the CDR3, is KAGVTQTPRYLIKTRGQQVTLSCSPISGHRSVSWYQQTPGQGLQFLFEYFSETQRNKGNFPGRFSGRQFSNSRSEMNVSTLELGDSALYLCASSLDGLADLTDTQYFGPGTRLTVL.

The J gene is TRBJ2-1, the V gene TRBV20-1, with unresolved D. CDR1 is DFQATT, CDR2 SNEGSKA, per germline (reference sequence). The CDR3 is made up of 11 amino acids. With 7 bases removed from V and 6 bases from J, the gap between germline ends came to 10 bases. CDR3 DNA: TGCAGTGGTGTCAGCCTCAATGAGCAGTTCTTC. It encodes CSGVSLNEQFF.

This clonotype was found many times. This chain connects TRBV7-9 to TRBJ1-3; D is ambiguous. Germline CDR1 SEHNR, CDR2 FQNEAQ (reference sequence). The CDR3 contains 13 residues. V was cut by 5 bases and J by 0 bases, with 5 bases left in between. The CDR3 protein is CASSPHSGNTIYF. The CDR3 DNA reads TGTGCCAGCAGCCCTCACTCTGGAAACACCATATATTTT.

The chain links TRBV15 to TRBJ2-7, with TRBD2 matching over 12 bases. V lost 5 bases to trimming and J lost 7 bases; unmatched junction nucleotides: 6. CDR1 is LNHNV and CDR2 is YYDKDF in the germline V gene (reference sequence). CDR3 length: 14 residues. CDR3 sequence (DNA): TGTGCCACCAGCTCTAGCGGGAGGGCCGAAGAGCAGTACTTC. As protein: CATSSSGRAEEQYF.

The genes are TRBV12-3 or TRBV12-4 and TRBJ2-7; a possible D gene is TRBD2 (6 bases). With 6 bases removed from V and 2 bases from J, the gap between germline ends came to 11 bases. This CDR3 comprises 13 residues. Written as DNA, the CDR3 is TGTGCCAGCAGCCCACTAGCTCCCTACGAGCAGTACTTC. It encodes CASSPLAPYEQYF.

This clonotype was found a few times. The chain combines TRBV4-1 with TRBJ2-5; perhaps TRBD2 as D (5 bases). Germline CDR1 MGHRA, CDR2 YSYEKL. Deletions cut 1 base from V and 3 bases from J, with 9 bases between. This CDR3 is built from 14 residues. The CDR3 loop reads CASSQGFGEETQYF. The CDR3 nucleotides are TGCGCCAGCAGCCAAGGTTTCGGGGAAGAGACCCAGTACTTC.

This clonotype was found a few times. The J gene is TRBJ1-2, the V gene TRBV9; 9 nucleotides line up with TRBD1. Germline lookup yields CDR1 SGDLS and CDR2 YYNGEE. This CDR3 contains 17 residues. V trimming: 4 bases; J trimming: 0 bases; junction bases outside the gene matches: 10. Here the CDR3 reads CASSPSRDREANYGYTF. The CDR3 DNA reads TGTGCCAGCAGCCCTTCCCGGGACAGGGAAGCTAACTATGGCTACACCTTC. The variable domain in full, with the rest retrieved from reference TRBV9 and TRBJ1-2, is DSGVTQTPKHLITATGQRVTLRCSPRSGDLSVYWYQQSLDQGLQFLIQYYNGEERAKGNILERFSAQQFPDLHSELNLSSLELGDSALYFCASSPSRDREANYGYTFGSGTRLTVV.

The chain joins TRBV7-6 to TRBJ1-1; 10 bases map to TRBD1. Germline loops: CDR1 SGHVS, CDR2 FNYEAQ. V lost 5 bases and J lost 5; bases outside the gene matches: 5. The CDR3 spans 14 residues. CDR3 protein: CASSQGTGVTEAFF. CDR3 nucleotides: TGTGCCAGCAGCCAAGGGACAGGGGTAACTGAAGCTTTCTTT.

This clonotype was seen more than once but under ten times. The CDR3 DNA is TGTGCCAGCAGCCTACAGGGGCGGCGATCCGGGACTGAAGCTTTCTTT. This sequence encodes CASSLQGRRSGTEAFF. This chain joins TRBV6-1 and TRBJ1-1; 7 nucleotides align to TRBD1. After removal of 6 bases from V and 5 bases from J, the junction contained 15 bases not matched to a gene. The CDR3 contains 16 residues. Germline V gene lookup returns CDR1 MNHNS and CDR2 SASEGT.

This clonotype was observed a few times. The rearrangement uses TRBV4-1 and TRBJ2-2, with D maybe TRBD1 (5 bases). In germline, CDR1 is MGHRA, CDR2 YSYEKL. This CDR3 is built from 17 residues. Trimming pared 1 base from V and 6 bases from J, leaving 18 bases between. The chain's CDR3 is CASSQGSQGRVAGELFF. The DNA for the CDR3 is TGCGCCAGCAGCCAAGGGTCTCAGGGAAGAGTCGCCGGGGAGCTGTTTTTT.

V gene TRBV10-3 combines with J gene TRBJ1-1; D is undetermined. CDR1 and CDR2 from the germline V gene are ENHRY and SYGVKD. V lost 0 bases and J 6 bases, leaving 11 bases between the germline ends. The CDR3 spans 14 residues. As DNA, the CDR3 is TGTGCCATCAGTGAGTCGAACCGGGTACCTGAAGCTTTCTTT. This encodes CAISESNRVPEAFF.

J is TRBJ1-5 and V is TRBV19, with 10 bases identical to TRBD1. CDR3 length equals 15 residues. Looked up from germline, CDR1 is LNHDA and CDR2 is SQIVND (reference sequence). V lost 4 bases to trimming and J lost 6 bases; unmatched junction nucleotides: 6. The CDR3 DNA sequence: TGTGCCAGTAGTACCGGGACAGGGGTCGGTCAGCCCCAGCATTTT. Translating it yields CASSTGTGVGQPQHF.

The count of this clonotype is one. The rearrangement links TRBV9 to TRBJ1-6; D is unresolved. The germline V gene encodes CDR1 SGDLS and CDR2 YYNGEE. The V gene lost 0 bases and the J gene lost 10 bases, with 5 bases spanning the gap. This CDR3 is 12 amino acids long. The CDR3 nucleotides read TGTGCCAGCAGCGTAGCCAGCTCACCCCTCCACTTT. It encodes CASSVASSPLHF.

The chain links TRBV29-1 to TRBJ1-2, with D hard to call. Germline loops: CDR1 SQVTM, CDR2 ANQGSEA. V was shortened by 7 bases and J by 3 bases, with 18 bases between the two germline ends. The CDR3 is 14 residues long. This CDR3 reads CSAPIPPGHYGYTF. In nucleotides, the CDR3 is TGCAGCGCCCCGATCCCACCCGGGCACTATGGCTACACCTTC.